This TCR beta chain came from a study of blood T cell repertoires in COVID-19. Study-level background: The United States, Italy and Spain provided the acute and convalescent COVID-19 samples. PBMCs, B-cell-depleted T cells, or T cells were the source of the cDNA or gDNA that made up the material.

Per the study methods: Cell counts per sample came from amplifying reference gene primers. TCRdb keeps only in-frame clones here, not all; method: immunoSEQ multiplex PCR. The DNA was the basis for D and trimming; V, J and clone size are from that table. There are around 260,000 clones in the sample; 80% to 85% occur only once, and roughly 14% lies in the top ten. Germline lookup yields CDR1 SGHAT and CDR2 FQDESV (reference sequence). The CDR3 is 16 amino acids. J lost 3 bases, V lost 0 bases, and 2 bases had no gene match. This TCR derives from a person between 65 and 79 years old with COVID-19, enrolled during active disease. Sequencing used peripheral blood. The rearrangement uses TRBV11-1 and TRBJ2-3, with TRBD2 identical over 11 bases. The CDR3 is CASSLALAGGTDTQYF. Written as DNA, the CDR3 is TGTGCCAGCAGCTTAGCGCTAGCGGGGGGTACAGATACGCAGTATTTT.